This entry lists 14 T cell receptor beta chains sequenced from one sample in a study of OX40 agonist ivuxolimab in advanced cancers. Using immunoSEQ multiplex PCR, the repertoire was profiled, and TCRdb retains in-frame clones only, with some absent. The sample yields 78,000 or so clones, 80% to 95% seen once. Sequences were derived from CD4+ or CD8+ T cells sorted from blood, sampled in a trial of the OX40 agonist ivuxolimab. These receptors all come from an adult with an advanced solid tumor such as melanoma, head and neck, liver or kidney cancer.

This chain connects TRBV30 to TRBJ1-2; D call uncertain. The germline gives CDR1 GTSNPN, CDR2 SVGIG (reference sequence). CDR3 length: 14 residues. V lost 5 bases to trimming and J lost 0 bases, with 13 bases between them. The CDR3 DNA is TGTGCCTGGGTGGCAGGACCCTCTAACTATGGCTACACCTTC. Translating it yields CAWVAGPSNYGYTF.

J is TRBJ1-5 and V is TRBV19; TRBD1 might be the D (6 bases). The CDR3 spans 14 residues. Trimming stripped 2 bases from V and 5 bases from J, with 10 bases between. Germline loops: CDR1 LNHDA, CDR2 SQIVND (reference sequence). The CDR3 here is CASSIWNRDQPQHF. The CDR3 region has the DNA TGTGCCAGTAGTATATGGAACAGGGATCAGCCCCAGCATTTT.

On this clone: A junction boundary mismatches the germline segment, possibly from a read error. The chain recombines TRBV6-1 with TRBJ1-1, with no clear D. The CDR3 has 14 residues. Germline V gene sequence: CDR1 MNHNS, CDR2 SASEGT. CDR3 sequence (DNA): TGTGCCAGCAGCGAAGGGCAGGCGAACACTGAAGCTTTCTTT. As protein: CASSEGQANTEAFF.

This clone has a handful of counts. The genes are TRBV27 and TRBJ2-5; the D gene is possibly TRBD2 (7 bases). The CDR3 contains 15 residues. Germline CDR1 and CDR2: MNHEY and SMNVEV (reference sequence). V shed 3 bases and J shed 4 bases, with 15 bases lying between them. CDR3 loop: CASSFGAGAGETQYF. The CDR3 nucleotides read TGTGCCAGCAGTTTTGGGGCGGGGGCTGGAGAGACCCAGTACTTC.

V and J are TRBV5-6 and TRBJ1-1; TRBD1 agrees at 11 bases. The CDR3 has 16 residues. CDR1 is SGHDT, CDR2 YYEEEE, per germline. J gave up 0 bases and V 4 bases, and 5 bases lay outside the gene matches. The CDR3 DNA follows: TGTGCCAGCAGCCGAGGACAGGGGGCTTTGAACACTGAAGCTTTCTTT. This translates into CASSRGQGALNTEAFF.

The sample holds a few counts of this clone. V and J are TRBV11-3 and TRBJ2-1; D unresolved. CDR3 length: 15 residues. The V end lost 2 bases, the J end lost 4 bases, and 12 bases lay between the germline ends. Germline lookup yields CDR1 SGHNT and CDR2 YENEEA. The CDR3 nucleotides are TGTGCCAGCAGCTTACCCCGGGCCTCTTACAATGAGCAGTTCTTC. It yields the protein CASSLPRASYNEQFF. Based on the CDR3 plus reference TRBV11-3 and TRBJ2-1, the full variable domain is EAGVVQSPRYKIIEKKQPVAFWCNPISGHNTLYWYLQNLGQGPELLIRYENEEAVDDSQLPKDRFSAERLKGVDSTLKIQPAELGDSAVYLCASSLPRASYNEQFFGPGTRLTVL.

The chain has TRBV6-1 and TRBJ2-7, with 9 bases lining up with TRBD1. V dropped 7 bases and J dropped 1; count of bases not matched to a gene: 8. Per the germline V gene, CDR1 is MNHNS and CDR2 is SASEGT. This CDR3 comprises 15 residues. CDR3: CASIKQGAGSYEQYF. The CDR3 DNA follows: TGTGCCAGCATTAAACAGGGGGCAGGATCCTACGAGCAGTACTTC.

The chain combines TRBV7-2 with TRBJ2-2; D tentatively fits TRBD1 or TRBD2 (6 bases each). Germline values: CDR1 SGHTA, CDR2 FQGNSA. The CDR3 length is 16 residues. Trimming removed 1 base from V and 5 bases from J, with 14 bases in between. CDR3 in DNA: TGTGCCAGCAGCTTAGTCGGGCAGGGGAGGACCGGGGAGCTGTTTTTT. Protein product: CASSLVGQGRTGELFF.

This clone was observed a single time. The CDR3 DNA reads as TGCGCCAGCAGCCAACCGGGACAGGGGGCCCAACAGCCCCAGCATTTT. It codes for CASSQPGQGAQQPQHF. This chain connects TRBV4-1 to TRBJ1-5, with 12 nucleotides matching TRBD1. V trimming: 2 bases; J trimming: 7 bases; junction bases outside the gene matches: 6. Germline loops: CDR1 MGHRA, CDR2 YSYEKL. This CDR3 comprises 16 residues.

The rearrangement links TRBV14 to TRBJ2-3; D remains unclear. The CDR3 consists of 14 residues. Germline V gives CDR1 SGHDN, CDR2 FVKESK. Trimming removed 2 bases at V and 2 bases at J, with 8 bases between. The CDR3 nucleotides read TGTGCCAGCAGCCAAAAACAGCCCACAGATACGCAGTATTTT. Translation: CASSQKQPTDTQYF.

This chain joins TRBV6-1 and TRBJ2-1; 7 nucleotides agree with TRBD2. This CDR3 region has 15 residues. J lost 7 bases, V lost 5 bases, and 11 bases had no gene match. Per the germline V gene, CDR1 is MNHNS and CDR2 is SASEGT. The CDR3 nucleotides read TGTGCCAGCAGTTCGACTAGCTCCATTCCTAATGAGCAGTTCTTC. Translated: CASSSTSSIPNEQFF.

The chain recombines TRBV2 with TRBJ1-5, with TRBD1 as a possible D gene (6 bases). V lost 7 bases, J lost 0 bases, and 13 bases lay in between. The CDR3 is 15 residues long. CDR1 is SNHLY and CDR2 is FYNNEI in the germline V gene. The CDR3 bases are TGTGCCAGCATCGACAGGTTTGGTAGCAATCAGCCCCAGCATTTT. Residues: CASIDRFGSNQPQHF.

V usage is TRBV9 and J usage is TRBJ2-5; 8 bases map to TRBD1. Germline values: CDR1 SGDLS, CDR2 YYNGEE. V lost 4 bases and J lost 4; bases outside the gene matches: 12. The length of the CDR3 is 16 residues. The CDR3, as DNA: TGTGCCAGCAGCTACGGACAGGGAGGCCGTGGAGAGACCCAGTACTTC. This gives the protein CASSYGQGGRGETQYF.

The chain has TRBV19 and TRBJ2-7, with 8 bases lining up with TRBD1. CDR1 and CDR2 (germline): LNHDA, SQIVND (reference sequence). V trimming: 4 bases; J trimming: 6 bases; junction bases outside the gene matches: 2. The CDR3 consists of 12 residues. The CDR3 sequence is CASSNQGAEQYF. DNA of the CDR3: TGTGCCAGTAGTAATCAGGGGGCCGAGCAGTACTTC.